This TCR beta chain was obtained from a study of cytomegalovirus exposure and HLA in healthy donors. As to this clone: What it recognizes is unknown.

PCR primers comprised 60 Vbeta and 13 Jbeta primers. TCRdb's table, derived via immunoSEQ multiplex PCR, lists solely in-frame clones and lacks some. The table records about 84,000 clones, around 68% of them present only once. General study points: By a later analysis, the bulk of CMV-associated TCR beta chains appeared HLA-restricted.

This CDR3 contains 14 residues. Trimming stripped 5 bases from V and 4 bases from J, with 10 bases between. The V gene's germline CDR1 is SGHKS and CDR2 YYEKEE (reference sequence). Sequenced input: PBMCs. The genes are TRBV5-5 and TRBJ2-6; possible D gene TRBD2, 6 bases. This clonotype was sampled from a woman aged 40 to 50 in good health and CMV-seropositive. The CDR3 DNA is TGTGCCAGCAGACGGGACTCCGGGGCCAACGTCCTGACTTTC. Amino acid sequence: CASRRDSGANVLTF.